This TCR beta chain stems from a study of blood T cell repertoires in COVID-19. Produced via immunoSEQ multiplex PCR; TCRdb's table is partial and in-frame only. The sample lists some 200,000 clones, roughly nine tenths occurring once. The CDR3 has 12 amino acids. Germline V gene sequence: CDR1 MGHRA, CDR2 YSYEKL. V lost 4 bases and J lost 7, with 8 bases in between. This receptor was obtained from a woman between 65 and 79 years old with acute or convalescent COVID-19. V and J are TRBV4-1 and TRBJ2-1; weak D call: TRBD1 (6 bases). The sequencing sample was made of peripheral blood. CDR3 sequence reads: CASSPDRNEQFF. CDR3 sequence (DNA): TGCGCCAGCAGCCCGGACAGAAATGAGCAGTTCTTC.